The rows below give T cell receptor beta chains drawn from one sample of a study of T cell changes during pregnancy in multiple sclerosis. This table comes from immunoSEQ multiplex PCR, and its TCRdb copy is limited to in-frame clones, with some not included. This sample yields some 29,000 clones, of which approximately 90% are seen a single time; over 8.5% belongs to the top ten. The sample here was CD8+ T cells from peripheral blood mononuclear cells, taken in the third trimester of pregnancy. The receptors derive from a female donor with multiple sclerosis, enrolled in a pregnancy study. Both conserved end residues are part of each CDR3. D genes are given only for firm matches. Size tells how often a clone was seen (once, few, many) or the class of an expanded clone, and some rows leave it out.

V gene: TRBV6-6; J gene: TRBJ2-1; clone size: NA; D gene: TRBD2; CDR3 DNA: TGTGCCAGCACCGCTAGCGGGAACTACAATGAGCAGTTCTTC; CDR3 protein: CASTASGNYNEQFF
V gene: TRBV27; J gene: TRBJ1-5; clone size: NA; D gene: TRBD1; CDR3 DNA: TGTGCCAGCAGTTGGACAGGGAGCCTCAATCAGCCCCAGCATTTT; CDR3 protein: CASSWTGSLNQPQHF
V gene: TRBV9; J gene: TRBJ1-5; clone size: NA; D gene: NA; CDR3 DNA: TGTGCCTCATCCCTGGGGGAGGGTCAGCCCCAGCATTTT; CDR3 protein: CASSLGEGQPQHF
V gene: TRBV18; J gene: TRBJ1-2; clone size: NA; D gene: NA; CDR3 DNA: TGTGCCAGCTCACCAGGAGGAGAGGGAGCCTTCTATGGCTACACCTTC; CDR3 protein: CASSPGGEGAFYGYTF
V gene: TRBV28; J gene: TRBJ1-1; clone size: NA; D gene: NA; CDR3 DNA: TGTGCCAGCAGTTCTCCTCAACAGGGCATGAACACTGAAGCTTTCTTT; CDR3 protein: CASSSPQQGMNTEAFF
V gene: TRBV5-6; J gene: TRBJ2-7; clone size: NA; D gene: NA; CDR3 DNA: TGTGCCAGCAGCCCGGTCGGGGGATTAGAGGCCTACGAGCAGTACTTC; CDR3 protein: CASSPVGGLEAYEQYF
V gene: TRBV27; J gene: TRBJ2-3; clone size: NA; D gene: TRBD2; CDR3 DNA: TGTGCCAGCAGTTCGCCCATAGCGGGAGGGAGGACAGATACGCAGTATTTT; CDR3 protein: CASSSPIAGGRTDTQYF
V gene: TRBV27; J gene: TRBJ2-1; clone size: NA; D gene: TRBD2; CDR3 DNA: TGTGCCAGCAGTTTCCACCCCCGACTAGCGGGAGCGAATGAGCAGTTCTTC; CDR3 protein: CASSFHPRLAGANEQFF
V gene: TRBV27; J gene: TRBJ2-7; clone size: NA; D gene: TRBD2; CDR3 DNA: TGTGCCAGCAGGGGGGGACTAGCGGCCTACGAGCAGTACTTC; CDR3 protein: CASRGGLAAYEQYF
V gene: TRBV2; J gene: TRBJ2-3; clone size: NA; D gene: NA; CDR3 DNA: TGTGCCAGCAGTGAAGTTTATCGGGGGGCCCAGAGCACAGATACGCAGTATTTT; CDR3 protein: CASSEVYRGAQSTDTQYF
V gene: TRBV27; J gene: TRBJ2-1; clone size: once; D gene: NA; CDR3 DNA: TGTGCCAGCAGTTTGCGCAATGAGCAGTTCTTC; CDR3 protein: CASSLRNEQFF
V gene: TRBV28; J gene: TRBJ2-5; clone size: once; D gene: TRBD1; CDR3 DNA: TGTGCCAGCAGCTGGGACAGGGGAGAGACCCAGTACTTC; CDR3 protein: CASSWDRGETQYF
V gene: TRBV25-1; J gene: TRBJ2-2; clone size: NA; D gene: TRBD2; CDR3 DNA: TGTGCCAGCAGTGAATACGGGGGGTTCACCGGGGAGCTGTTTTTT; CDR3 protein: CASSEYGGFTGELFF
V gene: TRBV27; J gene: TRBJ2-7; clone size: NA; D gene: TRBD2; CDR3 DNA: TGTGCCAGCGCCCAACTAGCGCGAGGAGCTTCCGAGCAGTACTTC; CDR3 protein: CASAQLARGASEQYF
V gene: TRBV5-6; J gene: TRBJ1-1; clone size: once; D gene: TRBD1; CDR3 DNA: TGTGCCAGCAGCCCGGGGACAGGGGGTGGGACTGAAGCTTTCTTT; CDR3 protein: CASSPGTGGGTEAFF
V gene: TRBV27; J gene: TRBJ2-3; clone size: NA; D gene: NA; CDR3 DNA: TGTGCCAGCAGTTTCCCCGCGTTCCCAGATACGCAGTATTTT; CDR3 protein: CASSFPAFPDTQYF
V gene: TRBV28; J gene: TRBJ2-1; clone size: NA; D gene: NA; CDR3 DNA: TGTGCCAGCAGTTTGGATTGGTCTAGTTACAATGAGCAGTTCTTC; CDR3 protein: CASSLDWSSYNEQFF
V gene: TRBV15; J gene: TRBJ2-7; clone size: NA; D gene: NA; CDR3 DNA: TGTGCCACCAGCAGAGGACAGGCACCCTCCTACGAGCAGTACTTC; CDR3 protein: CATSRGQAPSYEQYF
V gene: TRBV19; J gene: TRBJ2-7; clone size: NA; D gene: TRBD2; CDR3 DNA: TGTGCCAGTAGTATAGCGGCTAGCGGGGACTACGAGCAGTACTTC; CDR3 protein: CASSIAASGDYEQYF
V gene: TRBV10-1; J gene: TRBJ2-1; clone size: NA; D gene: NA; CDR3 DNA: TGCGCCAGCAGTGCCGGGGGCGGGAGCTCCTACAATGAGCAGTTCTTC; CDR3 protein: CASSAGGGSSYNEQFF
V gene: TRBV5-1; J gene: TRBJ1-1; clone size: NA; D gene: NA; CDR3 DNA: TGCGCCAGCAGCTTAAGGGGGGGGACTGAAGCTTTCTTT; CDR3 protein: CASSLRGGTEAFF
V gene: TRBV7-2; J gene: TRBJ1-6; clone size: NA; D gene: NA; CDR3 DNA: TGTGCCAGCAGCCTCAGGGCACGCCCACCCCTCCACTTT; CDR3 protein: CASSLRARPPLHF
V gene: TRBV9; J gene: TRBJ2-5; clone size: NA; D gene: TRBD2; CDR3 DNA: TGTGCCAGCAGCGGTGGGGGGGAGGGGGAGACCCAGTACTTC; CDR3 protein: CASSGGGEGETQYF
V gene: TRBV9; J gene: TRBJ2-7; clone size: NA; D gene: TRBD2; CDR3 DNA: TGTGCCAGCAGCGTCGGGACTAGCGGAGTCTACGAGCAGTACTTC; CDR3 protein: CASSVGTSGVYEQYF